Below, one TCR beta chain is given with its context. Its antigen remains unknown. CDR1 and CDR2 (germline): MNHEY, SVGEGT. CDR3 length: 16 residues. V was pared by 7 bases and J by 0 bases, with 8 bases of the junction left unmatched. The data belong to a study of type 1 regulatory T cells. Overall study context: An in vitro protocol generated T-allo10, a Tr1-enriched, alloantigen-specific CD4 T cell product. General study points: Type 1 regulatory T cells had a more restricted TCR repertoire than non-type 1 regulatory T cells.

TCRdb ran MiXCR on the reads and lists one entry per CDR3 protein. The sample includes more than 60,000 distinct CDR3 sequences, 49% of them seen just once. The V gene is TRBV6-2 or TRBV6-3, the J gene TRBJ1-2, with TRBD1 matching 10 bases. The sequenced material came from cultured non-Tr1 T cells, either the whole culture or a sorted T cell fraction (not recorded which). The sequence came from a human donor in good health. CDR3 sequence: CASIPGTGAPNYGYTF. The CDR3 DNA reads TGTGCCAGCATCCCTGGGACAGGGGCTCCTAACTATGGCTACACCTTC.